Here is one T cell receptor beta chain with its context. Assay: immunoSEQ multiplex PCR; the TCRdb copy retains only in-frame clones and omits some. Of approximately 92,000 clones in the sample, 95% to 97% were seen once. The data were taken from a study of OX40 agonist ivuxolimab in advanced cancers. CDR1 MNHEY and CDR2 SMNVEV come from the germline V gene (reference sequence). This CDR3 is built from 15 residues. V dropped 10 bases and J dropped 2 bases, with 18 bases sitting between them. This chain connects TRBV27 to TRBJ2-1, with D unresolved. This sequence originates from an adult with an advanced solid tumor such as melanoma, head and neck, liver or kidney cancer. Sample: CD4+ or CD8+ T cells sorted from blood, taken in a trial of the OX40 agonist ivuxolimab. CDR3 in DNA: TGTGCCACCCGCGCCGGCGGCTCAACCTACAATGAGCAGTTCTTC. Translating it yields CATRAGGSTYNEQFF.